The clone carrying this T cell receptor beta chain was counted a few times. The antigen is undetermined. These data are taken from a study of cytomegalovirus exposure and HLA in healthy donors. Whole-study findings and limits: Among TCR beta chains of equal frequency, HLA-associated ones were more clonally expanded in a later analysis. The study had only CMV serostatus as immune exposure information. The authors listed 164 TCR beta chains as cytomegalovirus-associated.

CDR1 is LNHDA and CDR2 is SQIVND in the germline V gene (reference sequence). The CDR3 is 18 residues long. J gave up 6 bases and V 4 bases, and 10 bases lay outside the gene matches. The primer mix had 60 Vbeta and 13 Jbeta primers. The assay was immunoSEQ multiplex PCR, and TCRdb's table has in-frame clones only and misses some. The table has 100,000 to 120,000 clones, approximately 74% seen once. This TCR derives from a woman in her forties in good health and CMV-seropositive. The chain joins TRBV19 to TRBJ2-2; 14 bases are a match to TRBD2. Source material: PBMCs. CDR3 DNA sequence: TGTGCCAGTAGTAAAAAGAGACTAGCGGGAGGGATTGCCGGGGAGCTGTTTTTT. Its protein product is CASSKKRLAGGIAGELFF.